This T cell receptor (beta chain) emerged from a study of tumor-infiltrating lymphocytes in primary liver carcinoma. This CDR3 has 15 amino acids. Unmatched junction bases numbered 13, after V lost 9 bases and J lost 4 bases. The researchers produced TCR beta cDNA from 500 to 550 ng total RNA with a constant-region primer. Modified slightly, ARM-PCR produced TCR beta libraries over three nested multiplex PCR rounds. It was with TRBV1-TRBV30 forward primers and a C-beta reverse primer that the first two PCR rounds were run, at around 9 cycles each. TCRdb redid the calling of the multiplex PCR reads with MiXCR, one entry per CDR3 protein. The data show hundreds of thousands of distinct CDR3 sequences, with over 55% seen just once and 9% to 10% held by the top ten. Unsorted whole blood yielded blood RNA, and germline DNA was extracted as well.

Sequences were obtained from peripheral blood. The gene calls are TRBV12-3 or TRBV12-4 and TRBJ2-5; 8 bases agree with TRBD1. This clonotype was obtained from a man aged 35 to 55 with primary liver carcinoma and hepatitis B virus infection. CDR3 region: CARSRQGAGRETQYF. The CDR3 region has the DNA TGTGCCAGGAGCCGGCAGGGGGCAGGTCGAGAGACCCAGTACTTC.